The 13 T cell receptor beta chains reported below all come from one sample, sequenced in a study of shared clonotypes between healthy human individuals. The protocol was immunoSEQ multiplex PCR, while the TCRdb copy is restricted to in-frame clones and leaves out a portion. Seen here are millions of clones, over 90% observed once, and the top ten hold 0.39%. The material sequenced was naive CD4+ T cells from PBMCs. Subset in this sample: CD45RA+ positively selected. Receptors originate from a man aged 18 to 35 in good health. Some clones in this sample may be carry-over from other donors' samples.

Details on this clone: This specimen includes other DNA sequences encoding the same CDR3. V gene TRBV5-5 combines with J gene TRBJ2-1, with 9 nucleotides matching TRBD1. The CDR3 extends over 16 amino acids. J lost 1 base, V lost 0 bases, and 2 bases had no gene match. The V gene's germline CDR1 is SGHKS and CDR2 YYEKEE (reference sequence). The CDR3 nucleotides are TGTGCCAGCAGCTTGGAAGGGACAGGGTCCTACAATGAGCAGTTCTTC. Translated: CASSLEGTGSYNEQFF.

This rearrangement joins TRBV30 to TRBJ1-4, with a weak D call TRBD1 (6 bases). Per germline, CDR1 GTSNPN and CDR2 SVGIG (reference sequence). V was cut by 0 bases and J by 7 bases, with 15 bases left in between. The CDR3 totals 15 residues. The CDR3 nucleotides are TGTGCCTGGAGTGTGATGAGGGGGTCGGGTGAAAAACTGTTTTTT. Encoded protein: CAWSVMRGSGEKLFF.

This chain uses TRBV7-9 with TRBJ2-1, with 11 nucleotides matching TRBD2. The germline CDR1 and CDR2 sequences are SEHNR and FQNEAQ (reference sequence). J lost 6 bases, V lost 5 bases, and 6 bases had no gene match. The length of the CDR3 is 15 residues. The CDR3 DNA reads TGTGCCAGCAGCCACACTAGCGGGAGCATCAATGAGCAGTTCTTC. Translation gives CASSHTSGSINEQFF.

This clone has a handful of counts. Other DNA sequences of this sample code for an identical CDR3. The J gene is TRBJ1-5, the V gene TRBV7-9, with D uncertain. This CDR3 is 10 amino acids long. The germline gives CDR1 SEHNR, CDR2 FQNEAQ (reference sequence). Trimming pared 8 bases from V and 5 bases from J, leaving 4 bases between. CDR3 region: CASGDQPQHF. CDR3 in DNA: TGTGCCAGCGGTGATCAGCCCCAGCATTTT.

The chain uses TRBV28 and TRBJ1-1, with TRBD1 matching 7 bases. This CDR3 has 16 amino acids. Trimming cost V 3 bases and J 7 bases; bases outside gene matches: 14. The germline V gene encodes CDR1 MDHEN and CDR2 SYDVKM. The CDR3 sequence is CASSFGVGQPNHEAFF. The CDR3 nucleotides are TGTGCCAGCAGTTTTGGGGTGGGACAGCCGAACCATGAAGCTTTCTTT.

The chain has TRBV2 and TRBJ2-3; TRBD1 agrees at 10 bases. The V gene's germline CDR1 is SNHLY and CDR2 FYNNEI. This CDR3 has 14 residues. The junction had 3 bases not matched to a gene; V was cut back by 6 bases and J by 3 bases. CDR3 amino acids: CASRTGQGTDTQYF. The CDR3 DNA reads as TGTGCCAGCAGGACGGGACAGGGGACAGATACGCAGTATTTT.

The sample holds one count of this clone. The V gene is TRBV30, the J gene TRBJ2-1, with 10 bases fitting TRBD2. The CDR3 has 14 residues. Germline V gives CDR1 GTSNPN, CDR2 SVGIG (reference sequence). With V trimmed by 5 bases and J by 4 bases, 5 bases remained unmatched. The CDR3: CAWAGTSEYNEQFF. DNA of the CDR3: TGTGCCTGGGCCGGGACTAGCGAGTACAATGAGCAGTTCTTC.

The rearrangement links TRBV7-7 to TRBJ2-2, with D possibly being TRBD1 (7 bases). In germline, CDR1 is SSHAT, CDR2 FNYEAQ (reference sequence). V lost 3 bases, J lost 5 bases, and 16 bases lay in between. The CDR3 sequence is 16 residues long. CDR3 nucleotide sequence: TGTGCCAGCAGCTTGAGCAGGGGGGTCTCGACCGGGGAGCTGTTTTTT. Amino acids: CASSLSRGVSTGELFF.

Turning to this clone: Other DNA sequences of this sample code for an identical CDR3. This chain joins TRBV7-3 and TRBJ2-3, with D uncertain. The CDR3 covers 13 residues. V lost 6 bases and J 0 bases, leaving 7 bases between the germline ends. Germline-derived CDR1 and CDR2 are SGHTA and FQGTGA. This chain's CDR3 is CASSPSSTDTQYF. CDR3 nucleotide sequence: TGTGCCAGCAGTCCATCGAGCACAGATACGCAGTATTTT.

On this clone itself: This sample includes further DNA sequences coding for the same CDR3. V usage is TRBV28 and J usage is TRBJ2-1; D unclear. Between the trimmed V and J ends, which lost 5 bases and 2 bases, there was a span of 7 bases. Germline loops: CDR1 MDHEN, CDR2 SYDVKM. CDR3 length: 13 amino acids. The CDR3 is CASSPPTYNEQFF. Written as DNA, the CDR3 is TGTGCCAGCAGTCCTCCAACCTACAATGAGCAGTTCTTC.

This rearrangement joins TRBV18 to TRBJ2-7, with 7 bases matching TRBD1. Germline V CDR1 and CDR2: KGHSH, LQKENI. The junction had 10 bases not matched to a gene; V was cut back by 3 bases and J by 5 bases. This CDR3 has 15 residues. The CDR3 DNA reads TGTGCCAGCTCACCCCCGACAGGGTTTGAAAACGAGCAGTACTTC. It is translated as CASSPPTGFENEQYF.

J is TRBJ2-3 and V is TRBV7-9; possible D gene TRBD2, 6 bases. CDR3 size: 17 residues. Germline CDR1 and CDR2: SEHNR and FQNEAQ (reference sequence). The V end was cut by 4 bases, the J end by 0 bases, with 17 bases between. The CDR3 sequence: CASSYPWAGPSTDTQYF. The CDR3 bases are TGTGCCAGCAGCTACCCGTGGGCGGGACCAAGCACAGATACGCAGTATTTT.

The V call is TRBV28, the J call TRBJ1-2; D is unresolved. The CDR3 runs to 11 residues. Germline lookup yields CDR1 MDHEN and CDR2 SYDVKM. V lost 3 bases and J lost 6, with 5 bases in between. The CDR3 reads CASSFQDGYTF. As DNA, the CDR3 is TGTGCCAGCAGTTTTCAGGATGGCTACACCTTC.